This is a list of T cell receptor beta chains from one sample in a study of blood T cell repertoires in COVID-19. This table comes from immunoSEQ multiplex PCR, and its TCRdb copy is limited to in-frame clones, with some not included. The sample consists of roughly 200,000 clones, more than 85% of them appearing once. Sequenced sample: peripheral blood. These receptors came from a woman aged 50 to 60 with COVID-19, enrolled during active disease. Each CDR3 is given with its conserved first and last residue. The order of the fields is clone size, D gene, J gene, V gene, CDR3 DNA, CDR3 protein. D genes are given only for firm matches. Clone sizes are given selectively: once, few, many, or a class where the clone is expanded.

>NA|TRBD2|TRBJ2-3|TRBV15
TGTGCCACCAGCAGAGATGGGACTAGCGGATTCACAGATACGCAGTATTTT
CATSRDGTSGFTDTQYF
>NA|NA|TRBJ2-1|TRBV19
TGTGCCAGCAAGGGCGGGCTCGAGGATGAGCAGTTCTTC
CASKGGLEDEQFF
>NA|NA|TRBJ1-5|TRBV19
TGTGCCAGTAGTATAATCGGAGGACAGCCCCAGCATTTT
CASSIIGGQPQHF
>NA|NA|TRBJ2-2|TRBV5-6
TGTGCCAGCAGCTTGGTGTGGCAGATGAACACCGGGGAGCTGTTTTTT
CASSLVWQMNTGELFF
>once|NA|TRBJ1-1|TRBV5-6
TGTGCCAGCAGCCCTCGGGGGGGGAAGAACACTGAAGCTTTCTTT
CASSPRGGKNTEAFF
>NA|TRBD1|TRBJ1-1|TRBV27
TGTGCCAGCAGTTTCGACAGGGGCACTGAAGCTTTCTTT
CASSFDRGTEAFF
>NA|TRBD2|TRBJ2-3|TRBV6-1
TGTGCCAGCAGTGATATTTCTAGCGGGGGCACAGATACGCAGTATTTT
CASSDISSGGTDTQYF
>NA|NA|TRBJ2-6|TRBV6-6
TGTGCCAGCAGCCCCTCAGGCAGGGATGGGGCCAACGTCCTGACTTTC
CASSPSGRDGANVLTF
>NA|NA|TRBJ1-5|TRBV29-1
TGCAGCGTTGCAGGGTACAATCAGCCCCAGCATTTT
CSVAGYNQPQHF
>NA|TRBD1|TRBJ2-1|TRBV29-1
TGCAGCGCTCCCGACAGGGGATCCTACAATGAGCAGTTCTTC
CSAPDRGSYNEQFF
>once|NA|TRBJ2-7|TRBV4-3
TGCGCCAGCAGCCAAGATGTACTCGGAACAGGGTACTCCTACGAGCAGTACTTC
CASSQDVLGTGYSYEQYF
>NA|NA|TRBJ1-5|TRBV2
TGTGCCAGCAGTGCAGGGATAGGCAATCAGCCCCAGCATTTT
CASSAGIGNQPQHF
>NA|TRBD1|TRBJ2-5|TRBV5-1
TGCGCCAGCAGCTTCCAGGGGGCAAAAGAGACCCAGTACTTC
CASSFQGAKETQYF
>NA|NA|TRBJ1-1|TRBV15
TGTGCCACCAGCAGAGATATGTACACTGAAGCTTTCTTT
CATSRDMYTEAFF
>NA|NA|TRBJ2-1|TRBV6-2/TRBV6-3
TGTGCCAGCAGTTACTGGGCGGGCAATGAGCAGTTCTTC
CASSYWAGNEQFF
>NA|TRBD2|TRBJ2-2|TRBV5-4
TGTGCCAGCATGGGACTAGCGGGGGGCGGGAACACCGGGGAGCTGTTTTTT
CASMGLAGGGNTGELFF
>NA|NA|TRBJ2-2|TRBV3-1/TRBV3-2
TGTGCCAGCAGCCAACGACCCGGGACTTCCGGTCAATCCACCGGGGAGCTGTTTTTT
CASSQRPGTSGQSTGELFF
>NA|TRBD2|TRBJ2-1|TRBV11-2
TGTGCCAGCAGGGGCGGGGGCTCCTACAATGAGCAGTTCTTC
CASRGGGSYNEQFF
>few|NA|TRBJ1-5|TRBV24-1
TGTGCCACCAGTGACCCCGGGGGCAATCAGCCCCAGCATTTT
CATSDPGGNQPQHF
>NA|NA|TRBJ1-2|TRBV19
TGTGCCAGTAGTATTTTCGGTTTCGGCTACACCTTC
CASSIFGFGYTF
>NA|TRBD1|TRBJ1-1|TRBV10-2
TGCGCCAGCCGATTGACAGGGTTCACTGAAGCTTTCTTT
CASRLTGFTEAFF